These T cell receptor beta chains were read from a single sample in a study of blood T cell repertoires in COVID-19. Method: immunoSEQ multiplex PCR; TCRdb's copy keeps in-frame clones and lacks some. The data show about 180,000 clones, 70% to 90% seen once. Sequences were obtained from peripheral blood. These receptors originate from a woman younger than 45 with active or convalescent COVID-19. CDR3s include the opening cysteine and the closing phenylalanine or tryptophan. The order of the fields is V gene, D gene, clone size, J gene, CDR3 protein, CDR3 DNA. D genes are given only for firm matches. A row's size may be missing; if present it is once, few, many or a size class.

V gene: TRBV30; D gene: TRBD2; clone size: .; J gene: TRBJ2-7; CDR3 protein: CAWEHGGGPHEQYF; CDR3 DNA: TGTGCCTGGGAGCACGGGGGGGGCCCACACGAGCAGTACTTC
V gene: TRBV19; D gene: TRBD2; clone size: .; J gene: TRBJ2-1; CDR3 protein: CASSISGGSYNEQFF; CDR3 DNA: TGTGCCAGTAGTATTAGTGGCGGGAGCTACAATGAGCAGTTCTTC
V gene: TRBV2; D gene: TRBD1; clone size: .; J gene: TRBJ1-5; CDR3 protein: CASSESTGGQPQHF; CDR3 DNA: TGTGCCAGCAGTGAATCGACAGGGGGGCAACCCCAGCATTTT
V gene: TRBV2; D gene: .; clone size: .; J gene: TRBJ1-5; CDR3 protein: CASSEDRVSNQPQHF; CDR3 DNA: TGTGCCAGCAGTGAAGACAGGGTCAGCAATCAGCCCCAGCATTTT
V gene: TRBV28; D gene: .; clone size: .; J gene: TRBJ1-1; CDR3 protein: CASRTQGRNTEAFF; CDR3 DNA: TGTGCCAGCAGGACCCAGGGAAGGAACACTGAAGCTTTCTTT
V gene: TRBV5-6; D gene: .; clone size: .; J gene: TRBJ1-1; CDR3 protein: CASSLTLNTEAFF; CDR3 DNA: TGTGCCAGCAGCTTAACTCTGAACACTGAAGCTTTCTTT
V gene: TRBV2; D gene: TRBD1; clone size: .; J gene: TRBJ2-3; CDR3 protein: CASKGQGGTDTQYF; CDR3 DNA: TGTGCCAGCAAGGGACAGGGAGGGACAGATACGCAGTATTTT
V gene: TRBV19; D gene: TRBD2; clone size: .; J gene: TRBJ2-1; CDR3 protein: CASSIGTSGSYNEQFF; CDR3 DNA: TGTGCCAGTAGTATCGGGACTAGCGGCTCCTACAATGAGCAGTTCTTC
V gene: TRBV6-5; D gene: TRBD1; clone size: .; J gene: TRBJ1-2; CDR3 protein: CASSYLDRVANYGYTF; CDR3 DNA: TGTGCCAGCAGTTATCTTGACAGGGTAGCTAACTATGGCTACACCTTC
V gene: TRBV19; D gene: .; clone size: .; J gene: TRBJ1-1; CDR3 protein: CASSTTTGMNTEAFF; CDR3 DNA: TGTGCCAGTAGTACAACGACAGGTATGAACACTGAAGCTTTCTTT
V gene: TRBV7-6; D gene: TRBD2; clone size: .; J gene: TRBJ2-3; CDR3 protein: CASSLSNTSGSRDTQYF; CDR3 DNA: TGTGCCAGCAGCTTATCGAACACTAGCGGGAGTCGAGATACGCAGTATTTT
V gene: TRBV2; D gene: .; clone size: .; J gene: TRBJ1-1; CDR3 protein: CASSAGNMNTEAFF; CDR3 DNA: TGTGCCAGCAGCGCCGGGAATATGAACACTGAAGCTTTCTTT
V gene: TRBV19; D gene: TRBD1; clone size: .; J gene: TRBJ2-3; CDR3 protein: CASSDWTGGNTQYF; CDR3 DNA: TGTGCCAGTAGTGACTGGACAGGGGGAAATACGCAGTATTTT
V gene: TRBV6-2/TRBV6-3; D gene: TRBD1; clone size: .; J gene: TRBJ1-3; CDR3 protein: CASSRQGLSSGNTIYF; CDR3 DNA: TGTGCCAGCAGCCGACAGGGATTAAGCTCTGGAAACACCATATATTTT
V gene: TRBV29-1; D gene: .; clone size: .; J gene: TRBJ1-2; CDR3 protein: CSVGDRGSYGYTF; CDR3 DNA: TGCAGCGTTGGAGATAGGGGGAGCTATGGCTACACCTTC
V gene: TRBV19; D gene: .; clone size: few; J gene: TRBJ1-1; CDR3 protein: CASSSGHTEAFF; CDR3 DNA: TGTGCCAGCAGCAGCGGGCACACTGAAGCTTTCTTT
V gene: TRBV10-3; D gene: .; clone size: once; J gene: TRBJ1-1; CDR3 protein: CAISGASNTEAFF; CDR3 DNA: TGTGCCATCAGTGGGGCCTCGAACACTGAAGCTTTCTTT
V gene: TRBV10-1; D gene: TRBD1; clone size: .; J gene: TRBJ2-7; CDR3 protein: CASSPGTEIYEQYF; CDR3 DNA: TGCGCCAGCAGTCCCGGGACAGAGATTTACGAGCAGTACTTC
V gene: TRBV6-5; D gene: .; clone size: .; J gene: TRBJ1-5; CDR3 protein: CASSYSAGPGNQPQHF; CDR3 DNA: TGTGCCAGCAGTTACTCGGCGGGACCTGGCAATCAGCCCCAGCATTTT
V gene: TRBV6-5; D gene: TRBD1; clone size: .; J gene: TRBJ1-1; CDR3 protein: CATKPGQDMNTEAFF; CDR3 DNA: TGTGCCACTAAACCGGGACAGGACATGAACACTGAAGCTTTCTTT
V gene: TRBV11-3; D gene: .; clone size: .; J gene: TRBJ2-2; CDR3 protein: CASSLQGTGELFF; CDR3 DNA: TGTGCCAGCAGCTTACAGGGGACCGGGGAGCTGTTTTTT
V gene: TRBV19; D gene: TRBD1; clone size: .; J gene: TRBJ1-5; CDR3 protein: CASSPGQGINQPQHF; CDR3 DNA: TGTGCCAGTAGCCCGGGACAGGGCATTAATCAGCCCCAGCATTTT
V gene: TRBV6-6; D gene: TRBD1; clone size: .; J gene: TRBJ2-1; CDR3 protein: CASSPDRSSYNEQFF; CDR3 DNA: TGTGCCAGCAGTCCGGACAGGAGCTCCTACAATGAGCAGTTCTTC
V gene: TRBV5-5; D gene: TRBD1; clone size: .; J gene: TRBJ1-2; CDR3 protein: CASRPDRDYGYTF; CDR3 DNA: TGTGCCAGCAGACCGGACAGGGACTATGGCTACACCTTC
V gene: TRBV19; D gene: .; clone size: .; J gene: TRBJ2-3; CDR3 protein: CASSGEAETFSTDTQYF; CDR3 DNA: TGTGCCAGTAGCGGAGAGGCGGAGACCTTTAGCACAGATACGCAGTATTTT
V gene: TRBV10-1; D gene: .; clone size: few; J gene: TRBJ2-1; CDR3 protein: CASSDLVRDEQFF; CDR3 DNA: TGCGCCAGCAGTGATCTTGTGAGGGATGAGCAGTTCTTC
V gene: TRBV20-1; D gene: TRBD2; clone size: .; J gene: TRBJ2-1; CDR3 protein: CSASETSGSMSYNEQFF; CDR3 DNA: TGCAGTGCTAGTGAGACTAGCGGGAGTATGTCCTACAATGAGCAGTTCTTC
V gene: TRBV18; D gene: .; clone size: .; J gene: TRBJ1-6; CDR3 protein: CASSPRQTNSPLHF; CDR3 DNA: TGTGCCAGCTCACCAAGGCAGACAAATTCACCCCTCCACTTT
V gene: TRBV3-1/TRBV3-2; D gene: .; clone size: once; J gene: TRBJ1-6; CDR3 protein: CASSQEGRTEALHF; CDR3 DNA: TGTGCCAGCAGCCAAGAGGGGCGTACTGAAGCCCTCCACTTT
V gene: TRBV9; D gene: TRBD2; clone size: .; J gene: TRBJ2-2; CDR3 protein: CASSYRTSVTNTGELFF; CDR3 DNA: TGTGCCAGCAGCTATCGTACTAGCGTTACGAACACCGGGGAGCTGTTTTTT
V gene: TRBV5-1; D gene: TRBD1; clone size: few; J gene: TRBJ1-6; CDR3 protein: CASSLVVTGNSPLHF; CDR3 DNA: TGCGCCAGCAGCTTGGTGGTGACAGGGAATTCACCCCTCCACTTT
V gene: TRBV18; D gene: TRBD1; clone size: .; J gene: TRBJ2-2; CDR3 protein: CASSLTGGIYTGELFF; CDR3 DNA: TGTGCCAGCTCCCTGACAGGGGGCATATACACCGGGGAGCTGTTTTTT
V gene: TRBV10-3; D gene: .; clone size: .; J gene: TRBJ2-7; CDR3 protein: CAISETDSYEQYF; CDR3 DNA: TGTGCCATCAGTGAAACCGACAGTTACGAGCAGTACTTC
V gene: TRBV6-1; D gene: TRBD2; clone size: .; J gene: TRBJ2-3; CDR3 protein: CASTGRAADTQYF; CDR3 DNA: TGTGCCAGCACTGGGAGGGCTGCAGATACGCAGTATTTT
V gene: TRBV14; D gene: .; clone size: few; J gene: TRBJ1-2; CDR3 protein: CASSPGPSYGYTF; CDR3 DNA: TGTGCCAGCAGCCCTGGCCCGTCCTATGGCTACACCTTC
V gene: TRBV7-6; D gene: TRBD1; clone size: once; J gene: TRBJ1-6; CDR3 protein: CASTAGTGDNSPLHF; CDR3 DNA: TGTGCCAGTACAGCCGGGACAGGAGATAATTCACCCCTCCACTTT
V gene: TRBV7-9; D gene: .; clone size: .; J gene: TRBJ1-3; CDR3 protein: CASSAALPGLSGNTIYF; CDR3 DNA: TGTGCCAGCAGCGCAGCACTCCCGGGACTCTCTGGAAACACCATATATTTT
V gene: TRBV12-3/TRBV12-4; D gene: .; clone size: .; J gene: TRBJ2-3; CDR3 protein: CASSLVRDTQYF; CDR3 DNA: TGTGCCAGCAGTTTGGTCCGGGATACGCAGTATTTT
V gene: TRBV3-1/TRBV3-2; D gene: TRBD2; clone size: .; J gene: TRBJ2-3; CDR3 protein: CASSLRTSGGGDLTDTQYF; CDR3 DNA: TGTGCCAGCAGCCTAAGGACTAGCGGGGGGGGAGATCTCACAGATACGCAGTATTTT